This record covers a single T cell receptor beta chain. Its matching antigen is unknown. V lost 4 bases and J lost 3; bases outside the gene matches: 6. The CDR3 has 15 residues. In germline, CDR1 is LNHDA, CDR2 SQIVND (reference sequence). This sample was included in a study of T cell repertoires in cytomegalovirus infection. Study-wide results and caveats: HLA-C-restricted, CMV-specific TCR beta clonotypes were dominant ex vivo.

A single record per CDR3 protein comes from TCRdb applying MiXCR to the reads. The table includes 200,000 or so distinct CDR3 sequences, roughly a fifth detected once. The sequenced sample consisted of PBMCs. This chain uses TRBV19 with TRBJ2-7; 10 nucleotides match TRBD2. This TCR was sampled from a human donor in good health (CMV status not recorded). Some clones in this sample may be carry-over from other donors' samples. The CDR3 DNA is TGTGCCAGTAGTAGGACTAGCGGAGGCTACTACGAGCAGTACTTC. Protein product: CASSRTSGGYYEQYF. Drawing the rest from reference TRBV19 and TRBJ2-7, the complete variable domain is DGGITQSPKYLFRKEGQNVTLSCEQNLNHDAMYWYRQDPGQGLRLIYYSQIVNDFQKGDIAEGYSVSREKKESFPLTVTSAQKNPTAFYLCASSRTSGGYYEQYFGPGTRLTVT.